A single sample gave rise to the 24 T cell receptor beta chains below, sequenced in a study of shared clonotypes between healthy human individuals. The repertoire was sequenced with immunoSEQ multiplex PCR; TCRdb's copy has only in-frame clones and lacks some. The table shows fewer than 600,000 clones, with 60% to 80% occurring only once. Sample: PBMCs. The receptor set was obtained from a woman aged 40 to 50 in good health. Some clones in this sample may be carry-over from other donors' samples.

Only a few counts were recorded for this clone. Since a far larger clone is one base different, this is likely a read error. This sample also contains other DNA sequences that code for the same CDR3. The V call is TRBV7-9, the J call TRBJ1-5, with D uncertain. The germline gives CDR1 SEHNR, CDR2 FQNEAQ (reference sequence). The CDR3 has 16 residues. The CDR3 protein is CASSFSRSGSNQPQHF. The DNA for the CDR3 is TGTGCCAGCAGCTTCTCCCGGAGCGGTAGCAATCAGCCTCAGCATTTT.

For this clone: Only one base separates this from a far larger clonotype, so it likely reflects a read error. The chain uses TRBV30 and TRBJ1-1; D is ambiguous. The CDR3 is made up of 13 amino acids. Per the germline V gene, CDR1 is GTSNPN and CDR2 is SVGIG (reference sequence). Trimming stripped 1 base from V and 1 base from J, with 7 bases between. The CDR3 loop is CAWSESENTEAFF. The CDR3 nucleotides read TGTGCCTGGAGTGAGTCAGAGAACACTGAAGCTTTCTTT.

The chain carries TRBV11-3 and TRBJ2-7, with D perhaps assigned TRBD1 or TRBD2 (5 bases each). CDR1 is SGHNT, CDR2 YENEEA, per germline. This CDR3 contains 14 residues. Trimming cost V 5 bases and J 1 base, with 12 bases left between them. CDR3 sequence reads: CASSRTGTSYEQYF. Here the CDR3 DNA reads TGTGCCAGCAGCAGGACCGGGACGTCCTACGAGCAGTACTTC.

This sequence joins TRBV29-1 and TRBJ1-4; possible D gene TRBD1, 6 bases. The CDR3 totals 13 residues. Germline V gene lookup returns CDR1 SQVTM and CDR2 ANQGSEA. The germline V and J ends were trimmed by 7 bases and 4 bases, with 13 bases remaining between them. CDR3 sequence (DNA): TGCAGCGCCAAGGGACAAGATAATGAAAAACTGTTTTTT. It is translated as CSAKGQDNEKLFF.

The V call is TRBV29-1, the J call TRBJ2-7, with 9 positions matching TRBD1. V shed 7 bases and J 5 bases; nucleotides not matched to a gene: 12. The CDR3 has 14 residues. Germline CDR1 SQVTM, CDR2 ANQGSEA. CDR3 loop: CSAGTGTGLDEQYF. The CDR3, as DNA: TGCAGCGCCGGAACCGGGACAGGGTTAGACGAGCAGTACTTC.

The CDR3 loop is CASSLVGRAKGYNEQFF. The DNA of the CDR3 is TGTGCCAGCAGCTTAGTAGGTAGGGCAAAGGGGTACAATGAGCAGTTCTTC. This chain connects TRBV11-2 to TRBJ2-1; perhaps TRBD1 as D (5 bases). Germline CDR1 and CDR2: SGHAT and FQNNGV. This CDR3 spans 17 amino acids. V dropped 1 base and J dropped 4 bases, with 17 bases sitting between them.

In the case of this clone: A much larger clone differs by one base, so this may be a read error. Other DNA sequences within the sample encode an identical CDR3. CDR3 sequence reads: CASSLVQGGTDTQYF. The CDR3 nucleotides read TGTGCCAGCAGCTTAGTCCAGGGAGGCACAGATACGCAGTACTTT. The gene calls are TRBV11-2 and TRBJ2-3; TRBD2 might be the D (6 bases). This CDR3 has 15 residues. In germline, CDR1 is SGHAT, CDR2 FQNNGV.

The V gene is TRBV7-7, the J gene TRBJ2-7; 7 nucleotides match TRBD1. The CDR3 spans 14 residues. From germline, CDR1 is SSHAT and CDR2 FNYEAQ (reference sequence). V lost 5 bases to trimming and J lost 3 bases; unmatched junction nucleotides: 7. The CDR3, as DNA: TGTGCCAGCAGCCCCCAGACAGGGAGCTACGAGCAGTACTTC. Its translation is CASSPQTGSYEQYF.

Many counts were recorded for this clone. This rearrangement joins TRBV5-1 to TRBJ1-2; D gene unclear. Looked up from germline, CDR1 is SGHRS and CDR2 is YFSETQ. The V end lost 0 bases, the J end lost 8 bases, and 11 bases lay between the germline ends. This CDR3 region has 13 residues. The CDR3 spells CASSLGSGRGYTF. CDR3 DNA: TGCGCCAGCAGCTTGGGGTCCGGGAGAGGCTACACCTTC.

In the case of this clone: With a far larger clone one base away, a read error is the likely cause. This sample also contains other DNA sequences that code for the same CDR3. This chain connects TRBV9 to TRBJ2-3; 11 bases are shared with TRBD2. The CDR3 consists of 16 residues. After removal of 3 bases from V and 0 bases from J, the junction contained 3 bases not matched to a gene. Germline CDR1 and CDR2: SGDLS and YYNGEE. CDR3 bases: TGTGCCAGCAGCGAGGGACTAGCGGTCAGCACAGATACGCAGTATTTT. Residues: CASSEGLAVSTDTQYF.

The chain has TRBV19 and TRBJ2-7; 8 nucleotides align to TRBD2. With 3 bases clipped from V and 3 bases from J, the junction kept 4 bases outside the gene matches. This CDR3 region has 14 residues. CDR1 is LNHDA and CDR2 is SQIVND in the germline V gene (reference sequence). The CDR3 loop is CASSILAGGYEQYF. The CDR3 DNA follows: TGTGCCAGTAGTATTTTGGCGGGGGGCTACGAGCAGTACTTC.

The gene calls are TRBV2 and TRBJ2-1, with D perhaps TRBD1 (5 bases). The CDR3 extends over 14 amino acids. The germline V and J ends were trimmed by 4 bases and 6 bases, with 13 bases remaining between them. CDR1 and CDR2 from the germline V gene are SNHLY and FYNNEI. The CDR3 sequence: CASSGFRASNEQFF. The DNA for the CDR3 is TGTGCCAGCAGTGGTTTCAGGGCGAGCAATGAGCAGTTCTTC.

V gene TRBV28 combines with J gene TRBJ2-5; D might be TRBD1 (6 bases). The V end lost 5 bases, the J end lost 11 bases, and 15 bases lay between the germline ends. The CDR3 has 12 amino acids. Germline V gives CDR1 MDHEN, CDR2 SYDVKM. CDR3 residues: CASSGQSWEQYF. The CDR3 nucleotides read TGTGCCAGCAGTGGACAGTCTTGGGAGCAGTACTTC.

The chain recombines TRBV28 with TRBJ2-7; perhaps D is TRBD1 or TRBD2 (5 bases each). The CDR3 sequence is 15 residues long. Per germline, CDR1 MDHEN and CDR2 SYDVKM. V lost 6 bases and J 2 bases, leaving 17 bases between the germline ends. CDR3: CASRPFRDGTYEQYF. The CDR3, as DNA: TGTGCCAGCAGACCCTTTAGGGACGGGACCTACGAGCAGTACTTC. The whole variable domain, remainder taken from reference TRBV28 and TRBJ2-7, is DVKVTQSSRYLVKRTGEKVFLECVQDMDHENMFWYRQDPGLGLRLIYFSYDVKMKEKGDIPEGYSVSREKKERFSLILESASTNQTSMYLCASRPFRDGTYEQYFGPGTRLTVT.

The sample holds a few counts of this clone. The chain carries TRBV11-2 and TRBJ1-2; D unclear. Germline V lookup: CDR1 SGHAT, CDR2 FQNNGV. CDR3 length: 14 amino acids. Trimming pared 7 bases from V and 5 bases from J, leaving 17 bases between. The chain's CDR3 is CASNPGGTLYGYTF. The CDR3, as DNA: TGTGCCAGCAACCCAGGCGGTACTTTATATGGCTACACCTTC.

DNA of the CDR3: TGTGCCAGCAGTTACACGGCTAGCGGGAGCTCCTACGAGCAGTACTTC. Its protein is CASSYTASGSSYEQYF. The chain recombines TRBV27 with TRBJ2-7; 10 bases align to TRBD2. The CDR3 loop spans 16 amino acids. Trimming took 4 bases from V and 0 from J; bases not matched to a gene: 6. The germline CDR1 and CDR2 sequences are MNHEY and SMNVEV (reference sequence).

As for this clone: Other DNA sequences in this sample translate to the same CDR3. The chain links TRBV28 to TRBJ1-4; unclear D gene. Germline CDR1 reads MDHEN; CDR2 reads SYDVKM. The CDR3 runs 14 residues. V lost 5 bases to trimming and J lost 1 base, with 8 bases between them. CDR3 DNA: TGTGCCAGCAGTCCCGGAGGAACTAATGAAAAACTGTTTTTT. Translation gives CASSPGGTNEKLFF.

The chain combines TRBV21-1 with TRBJ1-1; the D segment call TRBD1 is taken from the table without a DNA check. TRBV21-1 is an annotated pseudogene. This CDR3 has 14 residues. The CDR3 DNA sequence: TGTGCCAGCAGCAAGGGGCTCAAGAGCGCTGAAGCTTTCTTT. Translating it yields CASSKGLKSAEAFF.

Concerning this clone itself: This may be a read error, as it is one base from a much larger clone. The chain uses TRBV5-1 and TRBJ2-1; D is unresolved. The germline gives CDR1 SGHRS, CDR2 YFSETQ. Trimming removed 0 bases from V and 5 bases from J, with 9 bases in between. CDR3 length: 14 residues. CDR3 DNA: TGCGCCAGCAGCTTGGAGGAACCCCACAATGAGCAGTTCTTC. Amino acids: CASSLEEPHNEQFF.

The chain links TRBV19 to TRBJ1-2; D not certain. Per the germline V gene, CDR1 is LNHDA and CDR2 is SQIVND (reference sequence). V dropped 8 bases and J dropped 1 base, with 5 bases sitting between them. The CDR3 runs 11 residues. The DNA for the CDR3 is TGTGCCAGTGGCTTTAACTATGGCTACACCTTC. Translating gives CASGFNYGYTF.

J is TRBJ1-1 and V is TRBV7-9; tentatively, D is TRBD1 (6 bases). This CDR3 region has 14 residues. V lost 2 bases and J lost 4, with 11 bases in between. Per the germline V gene, CDR1 is SEHNR and CDR2 is FQNEAQ (reference sequence). CDR3 DNA sequence: TGTGCCAGCAGCTTATTGCAGGGGACCACTGAAGCTTTCTTT. This encodes CASSLLQGTTEAFF.

V gene TRBV28 combines with J gene TRBJ2-1; 14 bases match TRBD2. CDR1 is MDHEN and CDR2 is SYDVKM in the germline V gene. After removal of 9 bases from V and 0 bases from J, the junction contained 7 bases not matched to a gene. The CDR3 has 17 amino acids. In DNA form, the CDR3 reads TGTGCCAGTAAGCGGACTAGCGGGAGGAGCTCCTACAATGAGCAGTTCTTC. Its translation: CASKRTSGRSSYNEQFF.

The chain is built from TRBV4-1 and TRBJ2-3; D not resolved. Between the trimmed V and J ends, which lost 0 bases and 8 bases, there was a span of 12 bases. Looked up from germline, CDR1 is MGHRA and CDR2 is YSYEKL. The CDR3 contains 14 residues. CDR3 in amino acids: CASSQDSSRATQYF. The CDR3 DNA is TGCGCCAGCAGCCAAGATAGCAGCCGGGCTACGCAGTATTTT.

The chain joins TRBV7-3 to TRBJ1-3; D might be TRBD1 (5 bases). In germline, CDR1 is SGHTA, CDR2 FQGTGA. The V and J ends lost 4 bases and 4 bases respectively, with 14 bases between them. The CDR3 totals 15 residues. The CDR3 DNA reads as TGTGCCAGCAGCTCGATACCAGGGCCGGGAAACACCATATATTTT. Translating gives CASSSIPGPGNTIYF.